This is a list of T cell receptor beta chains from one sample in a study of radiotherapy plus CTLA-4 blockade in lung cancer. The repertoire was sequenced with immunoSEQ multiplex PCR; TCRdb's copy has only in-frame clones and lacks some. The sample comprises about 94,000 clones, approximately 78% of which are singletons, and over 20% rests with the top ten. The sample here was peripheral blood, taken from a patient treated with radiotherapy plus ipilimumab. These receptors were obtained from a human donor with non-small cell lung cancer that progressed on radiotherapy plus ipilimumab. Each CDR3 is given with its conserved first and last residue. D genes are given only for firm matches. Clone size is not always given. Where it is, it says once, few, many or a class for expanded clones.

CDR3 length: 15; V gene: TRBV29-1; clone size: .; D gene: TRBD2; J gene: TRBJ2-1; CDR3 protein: CSVHPGLAGYNEQFF; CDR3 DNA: TGCAGCGTGCACCCGGGACTAGCGGGTTACAATGAGCAGTTCTTC
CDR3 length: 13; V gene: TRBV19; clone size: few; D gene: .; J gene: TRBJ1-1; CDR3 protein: CASSTTGTFIAFF; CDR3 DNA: TGTGCCAGTAGTACTACCGGGACCTTTATAGCTTTCTTT
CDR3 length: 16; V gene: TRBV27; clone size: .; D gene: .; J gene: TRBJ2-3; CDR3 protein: CASSLWPSFLTDTQYF; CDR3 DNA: TGTGCCAGCAGTTTATGGCCGAGTTTTCTCACAGATACGCAGTATTTT
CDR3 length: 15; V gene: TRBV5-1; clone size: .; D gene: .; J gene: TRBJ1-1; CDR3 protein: CASSLALRGNTEAFF; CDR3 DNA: TGCGCCAGCAGCTTGGCCTTACGCGGGAACACTGAAGCTTTCTTT
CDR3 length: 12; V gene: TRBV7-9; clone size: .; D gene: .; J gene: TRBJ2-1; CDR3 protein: CASSFLHNEQFF; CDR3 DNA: TGTGCCAGCAGCTTCCTACACAATGAGCAGTTCTTC
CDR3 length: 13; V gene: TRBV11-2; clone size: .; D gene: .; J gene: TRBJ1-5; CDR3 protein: CASSLIQGQPQHF; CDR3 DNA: TGTGCCAGCAGCTTAATCCAGGGGCAGCCCCAGCATTTT
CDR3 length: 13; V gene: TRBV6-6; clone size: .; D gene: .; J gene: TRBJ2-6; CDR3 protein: CASRGRGANVLTF; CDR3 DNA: TGTGCCAGCAGGGGGCGTGGGGCCAACGTCCTGACTTTC
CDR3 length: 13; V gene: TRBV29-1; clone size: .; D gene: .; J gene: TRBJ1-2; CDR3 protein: CSVAGPDMQGYTF; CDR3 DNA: TGCAGCGTTGCGGGGCCGGACATGCAAGGCTACACCTTC
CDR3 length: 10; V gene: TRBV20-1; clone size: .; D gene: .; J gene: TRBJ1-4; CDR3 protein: CSALQGSLFF; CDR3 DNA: TGCAGTGCACTACAGGGTTCGTTGTTTTTT
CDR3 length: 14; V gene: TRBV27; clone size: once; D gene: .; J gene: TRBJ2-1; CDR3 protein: CASNINQVANEQFF; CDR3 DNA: TGTGCCAGCAACATAAATCAGGTGGCCAATGAGCAGTTCTTC
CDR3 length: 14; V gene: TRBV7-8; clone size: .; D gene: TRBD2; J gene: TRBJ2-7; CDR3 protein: CASTPGGGRNEQYF; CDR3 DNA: TGTGCCAGCACCCCGGGGGGGGGTAGGAACGAGCAGTACTTC
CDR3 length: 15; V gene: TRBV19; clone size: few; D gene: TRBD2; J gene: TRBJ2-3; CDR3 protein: CASSIPAGGKDTQYF; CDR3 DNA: TGTGCCAGTAGTATTCCGGCGGGAGGCAAAGATACGCAGTATTTT
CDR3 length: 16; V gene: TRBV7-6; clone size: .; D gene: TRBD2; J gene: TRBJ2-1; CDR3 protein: CASSLAPQRELYEQFF; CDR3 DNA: TGTGCCAGCAGCTTAGCCCCCCAGCGGGAGTTATATGAGCAGTTCTTC
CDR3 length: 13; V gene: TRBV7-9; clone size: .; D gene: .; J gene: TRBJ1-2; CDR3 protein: CASSRDVNYGYTF; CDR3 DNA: TGTGCCAGCAGCCGGGACGTTAACTATGGCTACACCTTC
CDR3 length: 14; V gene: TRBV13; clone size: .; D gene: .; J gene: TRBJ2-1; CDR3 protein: CASTGSRVRNEQFF; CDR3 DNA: TGTGCCAGCACCGGGAGTAGGGTCCGCAATGAGCAGTTCTTC
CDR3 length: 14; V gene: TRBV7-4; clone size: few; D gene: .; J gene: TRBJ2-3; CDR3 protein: CASSTGASTDTQYF; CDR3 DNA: TGTGCCAGCAGTACGGGAGCTAGCACAGATACGCAGTATTTT
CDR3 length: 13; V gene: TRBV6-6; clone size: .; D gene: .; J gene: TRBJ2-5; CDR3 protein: CASSYSNGGAQYF; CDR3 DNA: TGTGCCAGCAGTTACTCGAACGGGGGCGCCCAGTACTTC
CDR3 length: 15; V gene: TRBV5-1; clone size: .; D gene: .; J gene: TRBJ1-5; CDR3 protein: CASSPSGQVDQPQHF; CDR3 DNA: TGCGCCAGCAGCCCTTCCGGCCAAGTGGATCAGCCCCAGCATTTT
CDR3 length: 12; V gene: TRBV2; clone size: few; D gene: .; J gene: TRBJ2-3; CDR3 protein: CASSDILDTQYF; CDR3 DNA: TGTGCCAGCAGTGATATTTTAGATACGCAGTATTTT
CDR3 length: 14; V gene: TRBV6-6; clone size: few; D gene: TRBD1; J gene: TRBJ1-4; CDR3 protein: CAVTSQGSGEKLFF; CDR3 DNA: TGTGCCGTAACATCACAGGGGTCGGGGGAAAAACTGTTTTTT
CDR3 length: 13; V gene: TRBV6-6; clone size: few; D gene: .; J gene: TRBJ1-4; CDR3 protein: CASSYNVGAFVFF; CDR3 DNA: TGTGCCAGCAGTTATAACGTGGGGGCTTTTGTGTTTTTT
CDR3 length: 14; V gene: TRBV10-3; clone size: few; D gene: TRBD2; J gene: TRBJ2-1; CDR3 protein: CAISDGRERREQFF; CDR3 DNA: TGTGCCATCAGTGATGGGCGGGAGAGACGAGAGCAGTTCTTC
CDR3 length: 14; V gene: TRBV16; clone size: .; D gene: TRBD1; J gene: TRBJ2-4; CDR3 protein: CASSRRDRGNIQYF; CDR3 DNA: TGTGCCAGCAGCCGTAGGGACAGGGGAAACATTCAGTACTTC
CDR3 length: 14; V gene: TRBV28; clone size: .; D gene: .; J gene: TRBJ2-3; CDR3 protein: CASSFQRSTDTQYF; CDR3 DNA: TGTGCCAGCAGTTTCCAGCGGAGCACAGATACGCAGTATTTT
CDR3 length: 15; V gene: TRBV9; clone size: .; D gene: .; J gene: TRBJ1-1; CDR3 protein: CASSVGPAGSTEAFF; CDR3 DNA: TGTGCCAGCAGCGTAGGGCCCGCGGGGAGCACTGAAGCTTTCTTT
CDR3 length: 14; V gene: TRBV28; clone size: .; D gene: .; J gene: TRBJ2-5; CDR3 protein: CASSFDHGQETQYF; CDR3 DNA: TGTGCCAGCAGTTTCGATCACGGACAAGAGACCCAGTACTTC
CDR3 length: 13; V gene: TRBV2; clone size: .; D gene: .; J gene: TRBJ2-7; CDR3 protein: CASRPRPIYEQYF; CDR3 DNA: TGTGCCAGCAGGCCCCGCCCGATCTACGAGCAGTACTTC
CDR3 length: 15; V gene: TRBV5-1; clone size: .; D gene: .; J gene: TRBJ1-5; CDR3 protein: CASSLAGGSNQPQHF; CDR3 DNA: TGCGCCAGCAGCTTGGCCGGTGGTAGCAATCAGCCCCAGCATTTT
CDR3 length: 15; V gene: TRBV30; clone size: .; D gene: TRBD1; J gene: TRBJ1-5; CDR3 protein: CAWSLRGQGHQPQHF; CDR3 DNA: TGTGCCTGGAGTCTGAGGGGACAGGGACATCAGCCCCAGCATTTT
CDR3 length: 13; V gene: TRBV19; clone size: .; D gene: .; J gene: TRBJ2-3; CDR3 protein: CASSGSRLDTQYF; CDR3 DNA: TGTGCCAGTAGCGGGAGTCGGTTAGATACGCAGTATTTT
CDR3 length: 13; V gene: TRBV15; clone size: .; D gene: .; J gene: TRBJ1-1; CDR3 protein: CATSRDVDTEAFF; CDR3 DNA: TGTGCCACCAGCAGAGACGTTGACACTGAAGCTTTCTTT
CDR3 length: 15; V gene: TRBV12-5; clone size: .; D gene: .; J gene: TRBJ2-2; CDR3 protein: CASGSGSTNTGELFF; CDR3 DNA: TGTGCTAGTGGTTCCGGGAGCACGAACACCGGGGAGCTGTTTTTT
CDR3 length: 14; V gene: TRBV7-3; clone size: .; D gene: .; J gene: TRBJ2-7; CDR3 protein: CASSLLGLRGEQYF; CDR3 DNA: TGTGCCAGCAGCTTATTGGGACTTCGAGGCGAGCAGTACTTC
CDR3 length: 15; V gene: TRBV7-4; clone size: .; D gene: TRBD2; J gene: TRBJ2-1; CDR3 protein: CASSLQREKYNEQFF; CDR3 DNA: TGTGCCAGCAGCTTACAGCGGGAGAAGTACAATGAGCAGTTCTTC
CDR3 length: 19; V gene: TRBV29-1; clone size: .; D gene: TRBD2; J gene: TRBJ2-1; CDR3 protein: CSVVSFLSASGSRINEQFF; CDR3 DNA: TGCAGCGTTGTTTCGTTTCTCTCGGCTAGCGGGAGTAGGATCAATGAGCAGTTCTTC
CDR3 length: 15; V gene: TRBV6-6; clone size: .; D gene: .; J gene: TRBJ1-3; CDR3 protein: CASSYIGASGNTIYF; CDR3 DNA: TGTGCCAGCAGTTACATTGGGGCCTCGGGAAACACCATATATTTT
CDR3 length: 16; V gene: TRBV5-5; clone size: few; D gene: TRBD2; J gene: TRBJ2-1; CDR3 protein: CASSRTGLAAYNEQFF; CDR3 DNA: TGTGCCAGCAGCCGAACGGGACTAGCGGCCTACAATGAGCAGTTCTTC
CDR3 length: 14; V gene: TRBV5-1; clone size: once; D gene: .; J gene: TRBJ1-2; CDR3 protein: CASSSRDGSKGYTF; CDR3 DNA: TGCGCCAGCAGCTCCCGGGACGGTAGTAAGGGCTACACCTTC
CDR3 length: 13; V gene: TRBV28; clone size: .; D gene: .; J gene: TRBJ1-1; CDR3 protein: CASSLEGNTEAFF; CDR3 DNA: TGTGCCAGCAGTTTAGAGGGTAACACTGAAGCTTTCTTT